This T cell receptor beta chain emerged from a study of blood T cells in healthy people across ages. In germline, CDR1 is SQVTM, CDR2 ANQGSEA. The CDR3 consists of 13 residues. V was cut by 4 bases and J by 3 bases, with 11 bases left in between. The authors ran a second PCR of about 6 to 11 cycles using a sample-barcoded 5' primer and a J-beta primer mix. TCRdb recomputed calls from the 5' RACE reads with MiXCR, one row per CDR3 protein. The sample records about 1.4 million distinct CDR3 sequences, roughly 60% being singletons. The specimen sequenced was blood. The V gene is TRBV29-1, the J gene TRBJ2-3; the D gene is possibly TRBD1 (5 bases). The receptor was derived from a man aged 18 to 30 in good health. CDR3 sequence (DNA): TGCAGCGTTGGGGGCCATCTAACAGATACGCAGTATTTT. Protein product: CSVGGHLTDTQYF.